The present T cell receptor (beta chain) was sequenced within a study of T cell changes during pregnancy in multiple sclerosis. CDR3 size: 15 residues. The V gene's germline CDR1 is SGHRS and CDR2 YFSETQ. Trimming stripped 6 bases from V and 2 bases from J, with 16 bases between. Assay: immunoSEQ multiplex PCR; the TCRdb copy retains only in-frame clones and omits some. The sample records about 53,000 clones, over 90% being singletons. The TCR was taken from a female donor with multiple sclerosis, enrolled in a pregnancy study. This rearrangement joins TRBV5-1 to TRBJ2-3; weak D call: TRBD1 (6 bases). Sequenced material: CD4+ T cells from peripheral blood mononuclear cells, taken in the third trimester of pregnancy. The CDR3 spells CASTVNRANTDTQYF. The CDR3 DNA reads as TGCGCCAGCACAGTGAACAGGGCTAACACAGATACGCAGTATTTT.